The rows below give T cell receptor beta chains drawn from one sample of a study of T cells after yellow fever vaccination. TCRdb re-derived calls from the 5' RACE reads in MiXCR, one entry per CDR3 protein. The sample includes about 230,000 distinct CDR3 sequences, roughly 6.8% seen only once; the top ten take roughly 1%. Sequencing used CD4+ T cells sorted from PBMCs, obtained on the day of the yellow fever booster vaccination. Source of these receptors: a man under 40 who received the YFV17D yellow fever vaccine. Each CDR3 is given with its conserved first and last residue. Fields, in order: clone size, D gene, J gene, V gene, CDR3 DNA, CDR3 protein. The D gene is left open where the match is weak. Clone size is not always given. Where it is, it says once, few, many or a class for expanded clones.

abundance: few
d_gene: TRBD1
j_gene: TRBJ2-7
v_gene: TRBV20-1
CDR3nt: TGCAGTGCTCCCCCGACAGGGGGAGCCTACGAGCAGTACTTC
CDR3aa: CSAPPTGGAYEQYF

abundance: .
d_gene: .
j_gene: TRBJ2-1
v_gene: TRBV20-1
CDR3nt: TGCAGTGCCACAGGCAGCCACGGCGATGAGCAGTTCTTC
CDR3aa: CSATGSHGDEQFF

abundance: many
d_gene: .
j_gene: TRBJ2-7
v_gene: TRBV29-1
CDR3nt: TGCAGCGTTAACACGAGGGGCGAGCAGTACTTC
CDR3aa: CSVNTRGEQYF

abundance: few
d_gene: TRBD1
j_gene: TRBJ2-5
v_gene: TRBV7-9
CDR3nt: TGTGCCAGCAGCCTTACAGGGGTAGGGGAGACCCAGTACTTC
CDR3aa: CASSLTGVGETQYF

abundance: few
d_gene: TRBD2
j_gene: TRBJ2-5
v_gene: TRBV6-2/TRBV6-3
CDR3nt: TGTGCCAGCAGTTTCCTGACTAGCCGCGGGGAGACCCAGTACTTC
CDR3aa: CASSFLTSRGETQYF

abundance: many
d_gene: .
j_gene: TRBJ2-5
v_gene: TRBV7-3
CDR3nt: TGTGCCAGCAGCTTAGGGGAGGTGGAGACCCAGTACTTC
CDR3aa: CASSLGEVETQYF

abundance: .
d_gene: .
j_gene: TRBJ1-1
v_gene: TRBV5-1
CDR3nt: TGCGCCAGCAGCTTGGAATGGGCGACAGGTTGGACTGAAGCTTTCTTT
CDR3aa: CASSLEWATGWTEAFF

abundance: few
d_gene: TRBD2
j_gene: TRBJ2-2
v_gene: TRBV3-1
CDR3nt: TGTGCCAGCAGCCCAGGACTAGCGCGTGTGGGGGAGCTGTTTTTT
CDR3aa: CASSPGLARVGELFF

abundance: .
d_gene: .
j_gene: TRBJ2-5
v_gene: TRBV7-2
CDR3nt: TGTGCCAGCAGCCCAAAGGTCCGAGAGACCCAGTACTTC
CDR3aa: CASSPKVRETQYF

abundance: few
d_gene: .
j_gene: TRBJ2-7
v_gene: TRBV14
CDR3nt: TGTGCCAGCAGCCAACAATTCAACGAGCAGTACTTC
CDR3aa: CASSQQFNEQYF

abundance: .
d_gene: .
j_gene: TRBJ1-3
v_gene: TRBV7-9
CDR3nt: TGTGCCAGCAGCTTAGCCGGGATCTCTGGAAACACCATATATTTT
CDR3aa: CASSLAGISGNTIYF

abundance: many
d_gene: .
j_gene: TRBJ1-1
v_gene: TRBV10-2
CDR3nt: TGCGCCAGCAGTGACGAGTACACTGAAGCTTTCTTT
CDR3aa: CASSDEYTEAFF

abundance: many
d_gene: .
j_gene: TRBJ1-1
v_gene: TRBV20-1
CDR3nt: TGCAGTGCTAGCCCCGTGAACACTGAAGCTTTCTTT
CDR3aa: CSASPVNTEAFF

abundance: many
d_gene: .
j_gene: TRBJ2-7
v_gene: TRBV4-2
CDR3nt: TGTGCCAGCAGCCAGAACGCCCGGGGTGGATACGAGCAGTACTTC
CDR3aa: CASSQNARGGYEQYF

abundance: .
d_gene: .
j_gene: TRBJ2-5
v_gene: TRBV10-3
CDR3nt: TGTGCCATCAGTGCGCAGTTACAAGAGACCCAGTACTTC
CDR3aa: CAISAQLQETQYF

abundance: few
d_gene: .
j_gene: TRBJ2-7
v_gene: TRBV2
CDR3nt: TGTGCCAGCTATAAAAGGGGCGGCTCCTACGAGCAGTACTTC
CDR3aa: CASYKRGGSYEQYF

abundance: few
d_gene: .
j_gene: TRBJ1-3
v_gene: TRBV3-1
CDR3nt: TGTGCCAGCAGCCTCTTGACGGGAGGAAACACCATATATTTT
CDR3aa: CASSLLTGGNTIYF

abundance: few
d_gene: .
j_gene: TRBJ2-1
v_gene: TRBV19
CDR3nt: TGTGCCAGTAGCAGAGCGGGACAGACCTACAATGAGCAGTTCTTC
CDR3aa: CASSRAGQTYNEQFF

abundance: .
d_gene: TRBD1
j_gene: TRBJ2-3
v_gene: TRBV5-1
CDR3nt: TGCGCCAGCAGCTTGGAACAGGGGGCAGATACGCAGTATTTT
CDR3aa: CASSLEQGADTQYF

abundance: many
d_gene: .
j_gene: TRBJ2-2
v_gene: TRBV10-3
CDR3nt: TGTGCCATCCGTCTCGCAGTGAACACCGGGGAGCTGTTTTTT
CDR3aa: CAIRLAVNTGELFF

abundance: many
d_gene: TRBD1
j_gene: TRBJ2-1
v_gene: TRBV5-8
CDR3nt: TGTGCCAGCAGCGCCAGGACAGGGGTATCGATTGGTGAGCAGTTCTTC
CDR3aa: CASSARTGVSIGEQFF

abundance: many
d_gene: .
j_gene: TRBJ2-3
v_gene: TRBV5-1
CDR3nt: TGCGCCAGCAGCTTACCTAGCACAGGCGGCGATACGCAGTATTTT
CDR3aa: CASSLPSTGGDTQYF

abundance: .
d_gene: .
j_gene: TRBJ2-1
v_gene: TRBV20-1
CDR3nt: TGCAGTGTCAGAGCCGGAGCCCTTACAAATGAGCAGTTCTTC
CDR3aa: CSVRAGALTNEQFF

abundance: few
d_gene: .
j_gene: TRBJ1-5
v_gene: TRBV6-5
CDR3nt: TGTGCCAGTCAGGGGATAGGGCAGCCCCAGCATTTT
CDR3aa: CASQGIGQPQHF

abundance: .
d_gene: .
j_gene: TRBJ2-5
v_gene: TRBV15
CDR3nt: TGTGCCACCAGCAGGGCCGGGACGGAAGAGACCCAGTACTTC
CDR3aa: CATSRAGTEETQYF

abundance: many
d_gene: TRBD2
j_gene: TRBJ2-3
v_gene: TRBV20-1
CDR3nt: TGCAGTGCTAGGAGCGGGAGTTCAGATACGCAGTATTTT
CDR3aa: CSARSGSSDTQYF

abundance: many
d_gene: .
j_gene: TRBJ1-2
v_gene: TRBV29-1
CDR3nt: TGCAGCGCCCAGACAGGTCCAGGCGGCTACACCTTC
CDR3aa: CSAQTGPGGYTF

abundance: few
d_gene: .
j_gene: TRBJ2-1
v_gene: TRBV11-2
CDR3nt: TGTGCCAGCAGCCAAAGGGGGGGGGGATACAATGAGCAGTTCTTC
CDR3aa: CASSQRGGGYNEQFF

abundance: .
d_gene: TRBD2
j_gene: TRBJ2-1
v_gene: TRBV3-1
CDR3nt: TGTGCCAGCAGCCAACAATCCCCCGGGACTAGCGGGAAATATGAGCAGTTCTTC
CDR3aa: CASSQQSPGTSGKYEQFF

abundance: few
d_gene: .
j_gene: TRBJ1-1
v_gene: TRBV5-1
CDR3nt: TGCGCCAGCAGCTTTGGGCAGGGTTACACTGAAGCTTTCTTT
CDR3aa: CASSFGQGYTEAFF

abundance: many
d_gene: .
j_gene: TRBJ2-1
v_gene: TRBV18
CDR3nt: TGTGCCAGCTCACCTCCAGGGAAGAGTGAGCAGTTCTTC
CDR3aa: CASSPPGKSEQFF

abundance: few
d_gene: .
j_gene: TRBJ1-2
v_gene: TRBV9
CDR3nt: TGTGCCAGCAGCGTAGTTAACGGGGGCTACACCTTC
CDR3aa: CASSVVNGGYTF

abundance: .
d_gene: TRBD2
j_gene: TRBJ2-3
v_gene: TRBV5-6
CDR3nt: TGTGCCAGCAAGAAGACTAGCGGGAGCACAGATACGCAGTATTTT
CDR3aa: CASKKTSGSTDTQYF

abundance: .
d_gene: .
j_gene: TRBJ2-7
v_gene: TRBV27
CDR3nt: TGTGCCAGCAGTTCCCTGGCCACGAGCTCCTACGAGCAGTACTTC
CDR3aa: CASSSLATSSYEQYF

abundance: .
d_gene: .
j_gene: TRBJ1-4
v_gene: TRBV30
CDR3nt: TGTGCCTGGAGTAATGTACGGGGGCTTGAAAAACTGTTTTTT
CDR3aa: CAWSNVRGLEKLFF

abundance: .
d_gene: TRBD2
j_gene: TRBJ2-3
v_gene: TRBV20-1
CDR3nt: TGCAGTGCTTCACTAGCGGGAGCAACAGATACGCAGTATTTT
CDR3aa: CSASLAGATDTQYF

abundance: many
d_gene: .
j_gene: TRBJ1-3
v_gene: TRBV6-6
CDR3nt: TGTGCCAGCAGTGCGATATCTGGAAACACCATATATTTT
CDR3aa: CASSAISGNTIYF

abundance: .
d_gene: TRBD1
j_gene: TRBJ2-7
v_gene: TRBV7-8
CDR3nt: TGTGCCAGCAGCTTGCGGACAGGGAGTACCTACGAGCAGTACTTC
CDR3aa: CASSLRTGSTYEQYF

abundance: once
d_gene: TRBD2
j_gene: TRBJ2-1
v_gene: TRBV29-1
CDR3nt: TGCAGCGTTGCCGGGACTAGTATTTTCGATGAGCAGTTCTTC
CDR3aa: CSVAGTSIFDEQFF

abundance: many
d_gene: .
j_gene: TRBJ1-1
v_gene: TRBV6-5
CDR3nt: TGTGCCAGCAGTTACCTTCAGAACACTGAAGCTTTCTTT
CDR3aa: CASSYLQNTEAFF

abundance: few
d_gene: .
j_gene: TRBJ2-6
v_gene: TRBV5-4
CDR3nt: TGTGCCAGCAGCCCGGGGACGGGCTCTGGGGCCAACGTCCTGACTTTC
CDR3aa: CASSPGTGSGANVLTF

abundance: .
d_gene: .
j_gene: TRBJ2-7
v_gene: TRBV7-2
CDR3nt: TGTGCCAGCAGCCCGGGGGCAGGGCCCTCCTACGAGCAGTACTTC
CDR3aa: CASSPGAGPSYEQYF